What follows are 27 T cell receptor beta chains derived from one specimen sequenced in a study of blood T cell repertoires in COVID-19. Sequencing used immunoSEQ multiplex PCR; TCRdb keeps in-frame clones, though not all of them. The table lists over 70,000 clones, about four fifths of them singletons. Material for sequencing was peripheral blood. These receptors were taken from a man aged 55-75 years with acute or convalescent COVID-19.

This chain links TRBV4-1 with TRBJ2-2, with 15 bases aligning to TRBD2. V trimming: 6 bases; J trimming: 4 bases; junction bases outside the gene matches: 6. Germline V gene sequence: CDR1 MGHRA, CDR2 YSYEKL. The CDR3 runs 17 residues. CDR3 residues: CASRPGLAGGGTGELFF. In DNA form, the CDR3 reads TGCGCCAGCAGACCGGGACTAGCGGGAGGTGGCACCGGGGAGCTGTTTTTT.

This CDR3 is CASSQKSGGSNQPQHF. DNA for the CDR3: TGTGCCAGCAGCCAAAAGTCAGGGGGTAGCAATCAGCCCCAGCATTTT. V is TRBV3-1 (or the pseudogene TRBV3-2) and J is TRBJ1-5; 7 bases align to TRBD1. CDR1 and CDR2 (germline): LGHDT, YNNKEL (reference sequence). CDR3 size: 16 residues. After removal of 2 bases from V and 0 bases from J, the junction contained 4 bases not matched to a gene.

This clone was observed a handful of times. The gene calls are TRBV7-9 and TRBJ2-7; no firm D call. CDR1 and CDR2 from the germline V gene are SEHNR and FQNEAQ (reference sequence). This CDR3 contains 11 residues. V gave up 7 bases and J gave up 5 bases, with 9 bases separating them. The CDR3: CASTPNHEQYF. Here the CDR3 DNA reads TGTGCCAGCACCCCTAACCACGAGCAGTACTTC.

V and J are TRBV19 and TRBJ2-7; 8 nucleotides align to TRBD1. J was trimmed by 3 bases and V by 10 bases; bases with no gene match: 14. This CDR3 has 15 amino acids. The germline V gene encodes CDR1 LNHDA and CDR2 SQIVND (reference sequence). The CDR3 reads CATRISPGQGYEQYF. CDR3 DNA: TGTGCCACACGAATAAGCCCCGGACAGGGCTACGAGCAGTACTTC.

The chain links TRBV19 to TRBJ1-5, with 7 positions matching TRBD1. Germline values: CDR1 LNHDA, CDR2 SQIVND (reference sequence). This CDR3 contains 15 residues. V lost 7 bases, J lost 0 bases, and 6 bases stayed unmatched. The CDR3 loop reads CASMDRPYSNQPQHF. The CDR3 DNA follows: TGTGCCAGTATGGACAGGCCATATAGCAATCAGCCCCAGCATTTT.

This clone occurred a few times. The chain employs TRBV10-3 and TRBJ1-2; weak D call: TRBD1 (5 bases). The CDR3 has 15 amino acids. Trimming took off 0 bases at V and 4 bases at J, with 12 bases between the two ends. Germline CDR1 reads ENHRY; CDR2 reads SYGVKD. CDR3 region: CAISESGGAAYGYTF. The CDR3 coding sequence is TGTGCCATCAGTGAGTCGGGAGGGGCGGCCTATGGCTACACCTTC.

The chain recombines TRBV19 with TRBJ1-6, with a tentative D call TRBD1 (6 bases). Germline CDR1 reads LNHDA; CDR2 reads SQIVND (reference sequence). The CDR3 contains 15 residues. Trimming pared 6 bases from V and 0 bases from J, leaving 9 bases between. CDR3 in DNA: TGTGCCAGTAGAACAGGGAGCTCCTATAATTCACCCCTCCACTTT. Protein product: CASRTGSSYNSPLHF. Supplemented by reference TRBV19 and TRBJ1-6, the full variable domain reads DGGITQSPKYLFRKEGQNVTLSCEQNLNHDAMYWYRQDPGQGLRLIYYSQIVNDFQKGDIAEGYSVSREKKESFPLTVTSAQKNPTAFYLCASRTGSSYNSPLHFGNGTRLTVT.

V usage is TRBV5-5 and J usage is TRBJ2-1; 8 bases map to TRBD1. The CDR3 runs to 16 residues. Germline loops: CDR1 SGHKS, CDR2 YYEKEE (reference sequence). Trimming removed 3 bases from V and 6 bases from J; junction bases left unmatched: 11. Here the CDR3 reads CASSSTGAIVGNEQFF. The CDR3 bases are TGTGCCAGCAGCTCGACAGGGGCCATCGTAGGCAATGAGCAGTTCTTC.

The chain couples TRBV6-2 or TRBV6-3 to TRBJ1-2; a weak D match, TRBD1 (5 bases). The germline V gene encodes CDR1 MNHEY and CDR2 SVGEGT. The CDR3 contains 12 residues. The V and J ends lost 6 bases and 5 bases respectively, with 10 bases between them. Here the CDR3 reads CASSPRDYGYTF. CDR3 nucleotides: TGTGCCAGCAGCCCCAGGGATTATGGCTACACCTTC.

The chain has TRBV6-2 or TRBV6-3 and TRBJ2-1; 10 bases fit TRBD2. Unmatched junction bases numbered 6, after V lost 5 bases and J lost 8 bases. The length of the CDR3 is 14 residues. CDR1 MNHEY and CDR2 SVGEGT come from the germline V gene. Here the CDR3 DNA reads TGTGCCAGCAGTCCGGGGACTAGCGCGCATGAGCAGTTCTTC. This sequence encodes CASSPGTSAHEQFF.

The chain carries TRBV23-1 and TRBJ2-1; D remains ambiguous. TRBV23-1 is placed among ORFs of uncertain function. Trimming removed 2 bases from V and 5 bases from J, with 7 bases in between. The CDR3 consists of 13 residues. The CDR3 here is CASSQSPDNEQFF. The CDR3 DNA follows: TGCGCCAGCAGTCAAAGTCCAGACAATGAGCAGTTCTTC.

About this clone itself: Other DNA sequences of this sample code for an identical CDR3. The chain carries TRBV7-3 and TRBJ1-3; 8 bases agree with TRBD1. The CDR3 contains 14 residues. The V gene's germline CDR1 is SGHTA and CDR2 FQGTGA. After removal of 5 bases from V and 2 bases from J, the junction contained 2 bases not matched to a gene. The CDR3 sequence: CASSPTGAGNTIYF. The CDR3, as DNA: TGTGCCAGCAGCCCGACAGGGGCTGGAAACACCATATATTTT. The full variable domain, rest sourced from reference TRBV7-3 and TRBJ1-3, is GAGVSQTPSNKVTEKGKYVELRCDPISGHTALYWYRQSLGQGPEFLIYFQGTGAADDSGLPNDRFFAVRPEGSVSTLKIQRTERGDSAVYLCASSPTGAGNTIYFGEGSWLTVV.

The rearrangement uses TRBV18 and TRBJ1-5; TRBD1 is a possible D gene (5 bases). The CDR3 length is 13 residues. Looked up from germline, CDR1 is KGHSH and CDR2 is LQKENI. V lost 6 bases, J lost 6 bases, and 12 bases lay in between. In DNA, the CDR3 is TGTGCCAGCTCCGGGGGAGGTGGTCAGCCCCAGCATTTT. It yields the protein CASSGGGGQPQHF.

The V and J genes are TRBV6-2 or TRBV6-3 and TRBJ1-5, with a tentative D call TRBD1 (6 bases). Between the trimmed V and J ends, which lost 6 bases and 6 bases, there was a span of 15 bases. The germline V gene has CDR1 MNHEY and CDR2 SVGEGT. The CDR3 runs to 14 residues. The CDR3 loop is CASSFGGASQPQHF. The CDR3 DNA is TGTGCCAGCAGCTTCGGGGGGGCTAGTCAGCCCCAGCATTTT.

The chain couples TRBV6-5 to TRBJ1-4, with a possible D match to TRBD1 (6 bases). The CDR3 consists of 14 residues. Germline values: CDR1 MNHEY, CDR2 SVGAGI. The CDR3, as DNA: TGTGCTTCGCGTAGGGACAACAGTAATGAAAAACTGTTTTTT. Translation: CASRRDNSNEKLFF.

V and J are TRBV6-6 and TRBJ2-3; TRBD1 matches at 9 bases. The V segment lost 8 bases and the J segment 4 bases; nucleotides outside the gene matches: 13. The length of the CDR3 is 16 residues. CDR1 MNHNY and CDR2 SVGAGI come from the germline V gene (reference sequence). The CDR3, as DNA: TGTGCCAGCGTTATGTTAGGGACAGGGAAGGCAGATACGCAGTATTTT. Translated, it gives CASVMLGTGKADTQYF.

V gene TRBV28 combines with J gene TRBJ2-7, with 8 bases lining up with TRBD1. This CDR3 is 15 amino acids long. Trimming at V came to 10 bases and at J to 0 bases, leaving 11 bases not matched to a gene. Germline V lookup: CDR1 MDHEN, CDR2 SYDVKM. CDR3 sequence: CAIARGRVSSYEQYF. CDR3 nucleotide sequence: TGTGCCATCGCCAGGGGGCGCGTTAGCTCCTACGAGCAGTACTTC.

This rearrangement joins TRBV9 to TRBJ1-1, with TRBD1 identical over 7 bases. J lost 6 bases, V lost 5 bases, and 13 bases had no gene match. The CDR3 consists of 15 residues. Germline V gene lookup returns CDR1 SGDLS and CDR2 YYNGEE. The CDR3 bases are TGTGCCAGCAGAGAGATGACAGGGACGCGCCCTGAAGCTTTCTTT. Residues: CASREMTGTRPEAFF. Full variable domain (remainder filled in from reference TRBV9 and TRBJ1-1): DSGVTQTPKHLITATGQRVTLRCSPRSGDLSVYWYQQSLDQGLQFLIQYYNGEERAKGNILERFSAQQFPDLHSELNLSSLELGDSALYFCASREMTGTRPEAFFGQGTRLTVV.

In the case of this clone: This same CDR3 is encoded by further DNA sequences in the sample. The chain carries TRBV10-1 and TRBJ2-1; 9 bases align to TRBD2. This CDR3 contains 15 residues. The ends lost 0 bases at V and 8 bases at J; junction bases unmatched: 5. In germline, CDR1 is WNHNN, CDR2 SYGVQD (reference sequence). CDR3 nucleotides: TGCGCCAGCAGTGAGTCCCAGCGGGAGGCCGATGAGCAGTTCTTC. Protein sequence: CASSESQREADEQFF.

The chain has TRBV30 and TRBJ1-5; perhaps TRBD1 as D (5 bases). The V end lost 1 base, the J end lost 3 bases, and 13 bases lay between the germline ends. The CDR3 runs to 15 residues. Germline CDR1 reads GTSNPN; CDR2 reads SVGIG (reference sequence). The CDR3 DNA follows: TGTGCCTGGAGTGCGGGGGGGAGGGTCAATCAGCCCCAGCATTTT. Encoded protein: CAWSAGGRVNQPQHF.

The J gene is TRBJ1-6, the V gene TRBV28; 10 bases align to TRBD1. This CDR3 has 15 residues. CDR1 MDHEN and CDR2 SYDVKM come from the germline V gene. V dropped 7 bases and J dropped 9; count of bases not matched to a gene: 9. As DNA, the CDR3 is TGTGCCAGCAATCCCGGACAGGGGGTATTTTCACCCCTCCACTTT. It encodes CASNPGQGVFSPLHF.

This clone came up a few times. J is TRBJ1-2 and V is TRBV4-2; 8 bases map to TRBD1. J lost 6 bases, V lost 4 bases, and 4 bases had no gene match. The CDR3 has 13 amino acids. From germline, CDR1 is LGHNA and CDR2 YNFKEQ. The CDR3 DNA follows: TGTGCCAGCAGCCCGGCCAGGGGGCATGGCTACACCTTC. This codes for CASSPARGHGYTF.

J is TRBJ1-6 and V is TRBV4-3; D is undetermined. The CDR3 sequence is 15 residues long. V gave up 0 bases and J gave up 7 bases, with 10 bases separating them. From germline, CDR1 is LGHNA and CDR2 YSLEER. The CDR3 coding sequence is TGCGCCAGCAGCCAAGAGCGGGAAGGAAATTCACCCCTCCACTTT. This translates into CASSQEREGNSPLHF.

The chain has TRBV28 and TRBJ2-3, with TRBD2 as a possible D gene (6 bases). CDR1 and CDR2 from the germline V gene are MDHEN and SYDVKM. The CDR3 has 16 amino acids. V lost 5 bases to trimming and J lost 2 bases, with 17 bases between them. The CDR3 nucleotides are TGTGCCAGCAGTACCCCGGGAGCGGAGGACACAGATACGCAGTATTTT. Translation gives CASSTPGAEDTDTQYF.

The rearrangement uses TRBV5-1 and TRBJ2-5, with 8 bases aligning to TRBD1. The CDR3 extends over 15 amino acids. With V trimmed by 4 bases and J by 5 bases, 10 bases remained unmatched. Germline CDR1 is SGHRS and CDR2 is YFSETQ. CDR3 DNA sequence: TGCGCCAGCAGCCAACAGGGGGGCGTAACGGAGACCCAGTACTTC. Its protein is CASSQQGGVTETQYF. Looking up the rest from reference TRBV5-1 and TRBJ2-5 gives the full variable domain: KAGVTQTPRYLIKTRGQQVTLSCSPISGHRSVSWYQQTPGQGLQFLFEYFSETQRNKGNFPGRFSGRQFSNSRSEMNVSTLELGDSALYLCASSQQGGVTETQYFGPGTRLLVL.

This rearrangement joins TRBV3-1 (or the pseudogene TRBV3-2) to TRBJ1-2, with D tentatively TRBD1 (5 bases). The germline V gene encodes CDR1 LGHDT and CDR2 YNNKEL (reference sequence). Trimming left V 5 bases short and J 2 bases short, with 6 bases between. The CDR3 sequence is 12 residues long. CDR3 amino acids: CASSRQNYGYTF. CDR3 in DNA: TGTGCCAGCAGCAGACAGAACTATGGCTACACCTTC.

This clone showed up many times. The V and J genes are TRBV6-6 and TRBJ1-6; D not resolved. Germline-derived CDR1 and CDR2 are MNHNY and SVGAGI (reference sequence). Trimming removed 10 bases at V and 9 bases at J, with 22 bases between. This CDR3 region has 15 residues. The CDR3 nucleotides are TGTGCCACCACGGGCGGGGATTCGTTCGGTTCACCCCTCCACTTT. This encodes CATTGGDSFGSPLHF.